These 27 T cell receptor beta chains were all obtained from the same sample, sequenced in a study of cytomegalovirus exposure and HLA in healthy donors. PCR primers comprised 60 Vbeta and 13 Jbeta primers. This table comes from immunoSEQ multiplex PCR, and its TCRdb copy is limited to in-frame clones, with some not included. Of 85,000 to 100,000 clones in the sample, over 70% were seen once. Sequenced input: PBMCs. Receptors were obtained from a man aged 50 to 60 in good health and CMV-seropositive.

This clone is a singleton in its sample. The chain combines TRBV6-5 with TRBJ1-5; 9 bases agree with TRBD1. Germline CDR1 is MNHEY and CDR2 is SVGAGI. With 2 bases clipped from V and 7 bases from J, the junction kept 6 bases outside the gene matches. The CDR3 loop spans 15 amino acids. This CDR3 reads CASSYTQGTGQPQHF. In DNA, the CDR3 is TGTGCCAGCAGTTACACACAGGGGACAGGGCAGCCCCAGCATTTT.

The rearrangement uses TRBV5-1 and TRBJ2-3; weak D call: TRBD2 (7 bases). The germline V and J ends were trimmed by 4 bases and 5 bases, with 17 bases remaining between them. CDR1 and CDR2 from the germline V gene are SGHRS and YFSETQ. The CDR3 is 15 residues long. The CDR3 nucleotides are TGCGCCAGCAGCGATGAGGGGGGGCAGGTAGATACGCAGTATTTT. It is translated as CASSDEGGQVDTQYF. The full variable domain, in which reference TRBV5-1 and TRBJ2-3 provide the parts outside the CDR3, is KAGVTQTPRYLIKTRGQQVTLSCSPISGHRSVSWYQQTPGQGLQFLFEYFSETQRNKGNFPGRFSGRQFSNSRSEMNVSTLELGDSALYLCASSDEGGQVDTQYFGPGTRLTVL.

This chain connects TRBV5-6 to TRBJ1-1; tentative D call: TRBD1 (5 bases). The germline V gene encodes CDR1 SGHDT and CDR2 YYEEEE. V was shortened by 0 bases and J by 3 bases, with 9 bases between the two germline ends. The CDR3 contains 14 residues. Here the CDR3 reads CASSLAWGDTEAFF. CDR3 coding DNA: TGTGCCAGCAGCTTGGCCTGGGGGGACACTGAAGCTTTCTTT.

The V call is TRBV10-3, the J call TRBJ1-4; D unclear. V lost 3 bases and J lost 6, with 5 bases in between. Germline assignment: CDR1 ENHRY and CDR2 SYGVKD. This CDR3 is 12 amino acids long. The CDR3 sequence is CAISDRDEKLFF. As DNA, the CDR3 is TGTGCCATCAGTGACCGGGATGAAAAACTGTTTTTT.

The genes are TRBV7-3 and TRBJ1-1; 7 nucleotides align to TRBD1. V lost 0 bases and J lost 4; bases outside the gene matches: 5. CDR1 and CDR2 (germline): SGHTA, FQGTGA. CDR3 length equals 15 residues. CDR3 DNA: TGTGCCAGCAGCTTAACAGGGGGCGCGGGCACTGAAGCTTTCTTT. Encoded protein: CASSLTGGAGTEAFF.

In its sample, this clone was seen a few times. The chain combines TRBV7-9 with TRBJ2-2, with TRBD1 identical over 11 bases. The germline gives CDR1 SEHNR, CDR2 FQNEAQ (reference sequence). The length of the CDR3 is 16 residues. V was clipped by 5 bases and J by 3 bases; unmatched bases: 5. Here the CDR3 reads CASSQGQGAYTGELFF. The DNA for the CDR3 is TGTGCCAGCAGCCAAGGACAGGGGGCGTACACCGGGGAGCTGTTTTTT.

In this sample, this clone turned up a few times. The V gene is TRBV6-5, the J gene TRBJ2-3, with D possibly TRBD1 on 6 matching bases. With 2 bases removed from V and 3 bases from J, the gap between germline ends came to 9 bases. Germline V gene sequence: CDR1 MNHEY, CDR2 SVGAGI. The CDR3 extends over 14 amino acids. CDR3 nucleotides: TGTGCCAGCAGTTACGGACAGTTAACAGATACGCAGTATTTT. Translated: CASSYGQLTDTQYF.

This clone was seen a handful of times. The chain joins TRBV5-6 to TRBJ2-1, with 9 bases identical to TRBD1. Looked up from germline, CDR1 is SGHDT and CDR2 is YYEEEE. CDR3 length: 16 residues. V was pared by 0 bases and J by 4 bases, with 5 bases of the junction left unmatched. CDR3 in amino acids: CASSLVPGTGYNEQFF. The CDR3 bases are TGTGCCAGCAGCTTGGTCCCCGGGACAGGGTACAATGAGCAGTTCTTC.

This clone has just a few counts. The V gene is TRBV28, the J gene TRBJ1-6, with D perhaps TRBD1 (5 bases). The V end lost 2 bases, the J end lost 9 bases, and 8 bases lay between the germline ends. CDR1 and CDR2 (germline): MDHEN, SYDVKM. The CDR3 is 13 residues long. The CDR3 nucleotides are TGTGCCAGCAGTTTAATCAGGGCTTCACCCCTCCACTTT. Translating it yields CASSLIRASPLHF.

In this sample, this clone turned up a few times. This sequence joins TRBV27 and TRBJ1-1; 8 nucleotides agree with TRBD1. Germline V gene sequence: CDR1 MNHEY, CDR2 SMNVEV (reference sequence). The CDR3 runs to 16 residues. The V and J ends lost 5 bases and 5 bases, in that order; junction bases with no gene match: 13. The CDR3 is CASSPIGQGVSTEAFF. CDR3 in DNA: TGTGCCAGCAGTCCTATTGGACAGGGAGTGAGTACTGAAGCTTTCTTT.

The table lists this clone with a count of one. The chain joins TRBV5-6 to TRBJ2-7; D gene ambiguous. The CDR3 loop spans 12 amino acids. The V end lost 4 bases, the J end lost 2 bases, and 7 bases lay between the germline ends. In germline, CDR1 is SGHDT, CDR2 YYEEEE. In DNA form, the CDR3 reads TGTGCCAGCAGCGTTTCAGCCTACGAGCAGTACTTC. This sequence encodes CASSVSAYEQYF. The variable domain in full, with the rest retrieved from reference TRBV5-6 and TRBJ2-7, is DAGVTQSPTHLIKTRGQQVTLRCSPKSGHDTVSWYQQALGQGPQFIFQYYEEEERQRGNFPDRFSGHQFPNYSSELNVNALLLGDSALYLCASSVSAYEQYFGPGTRLTVT.

As concerns this clone: A junction end diverges from the germline sequence, so it may reflect a read error. The gene calls are TRBV7-9 and TRBJ1-1; 12 bases map to TRBD1. The germline gives CDR1 SEHNR, CDR2 FQNEAQ (reference sequence). The CDR3 is made up of 16 amino acids. CDR3 nucleotides: TGTGCCAGCAGCTTGCCGGGACAGGGGGCGAACCCTGAAGCTTTCTTT. The encoded protein is CASSLPGQGANPEAFF.

V usage is TRBV7-8 and J usage is TRBJ2-1, with TRBD2 matching 10 bases. V shed 1 base, J shed 6 bases, and the junction held 3 bases outside the gene matches. This CDR3 spans 15 amino acids. Germline-derived CDR1 and CDR2 are SGHVS and FQNEAQ. For the CDR3, the DNA is TGTGCCAGCAGCTTAGGTAGCGGGGGGTCCAATGAGCAGTTCTTC. Translation gives CASSLGSGGSNEQFF.

The chain has TRBV28 and TRBJ2-5, with D possibly being TRBD2 (6 bases). V lost 5 bases and J 3 bases, leaving 16 bases between the germline ends. CDR1 and CDR2 (germline): MDHEN, SYDVKM. This CDR3 contains 15 residues. CDR3 nucleotides: TGTGCCAGCAGTCCCGTTGGAGGGAACGAAGAGACCCAGTACTTC. Residues: CASSPVGGNEETQYF.

The chain employs TRBV28 and TRBJ1-1, with TRBD1 as a possible D gene (5 bases). Trimming shortened V by 6 bases and J by 10 bases, and 15 bases separated the two germline ends. The CDR3 loop spans 12 amino acids. CDR1 is MDHEN, CDR2 SYDVKM, per germline. In nucleotides, the CDR3 is TGTGCCAGCAGGGCCGAGGGGCGGGGAGCTTTCTTT. This gives the protein CASRAEGRGAFF.

The genes are TRBV30 and TRBJ1-1; no clear D gene. The germline V gene has CDR1 GTSNPN and CDR2 SVGIG (reference sequence). The CDR3 has 16 residues. Between the trimmed V and J ends, which lost 0 bases and 6 bases, there was a span of 20 bases. CDR3 sequence: CAWSVLGRGMGAEAFF. CDR3 in DNA: TGTGCCTGGAGTGTCTTAGGGCGGGGAATGGGAGCTGAAGCTTTCTTT.

This clone has more than one count but fewer than ten. The rearrangement joins TRBV6-1 to TRBJ1-1, with 9 nucleotides matching TRBD1. V dropped 6 bases and J dropped 1; count of bases not matched to a gene: 9. CDR1 MNHNS and CDR2 SASEGT come from the germline V gene. The CDR3 runs to 16 residues. The CDR3 DNA reads as TGTGCCAGCAGCGAAACAGGGGGCGCAGGGAACACTGAAGCTTTCTTT. Amino acid sequence: CASSETGGAGNTEAFF.

The V call is TRBV7-2, the J call TRBJ2-7, with TRBD1 matching over 7 bases. CDR1 is SGHTA, CDR2 FQGNSA, per germline. Germline trimming cut 7 bases from V and 7 bases from J; bases unmatched to any gene: 13. There are 14 residues in the CDR3. The DNA of the CDR3 is TGTGCCAGCACAGGGGGTAATCTACCGGGGGAGCAGTACTTC. Translation: CASTGGNLPGEQYF.

The rearrangement links TRBV7-9 to TRBJ2-7; D not certain. This CDR3 comprises 13 residues. V gave up 5 bases and J gave up 2 bases, with 10 bases separating them. Germline CDR1 SEHNR, CDR2 FQNEAQ (reference sequence). This CDR3 is CASSPPVTYEQYF. The CDR3 DNA sequence: TGTGCCAGCAGCCCCCCTGTAACCTACGAGCAGTACTTC.

The table lists this clone with a count of one. The chain couples TRBV27 to TRBJ1-4, with 10 bases matching TRBD1. CDR3 length: 15 amino acids. Germline V gene lookup returns CDR1 MNHEY and CDR2 SMNVEV (reference sequence). After removal of 5 bases from V and 8 bases from J, the junction contained 8 bases not matched to a gene. CDR3 coding DNA: TGTGCCAGCAGTCCCGGGACAGGGGCACGGGAAAAACTGTTTTTT. It encodes CASSPGTGAREKLFF.

The chain couples TRBV9 to TRBJ1-4; 8 bases match TRBD1. The CDR3 covers 15 residues. Germline V gene lookup returns CDR1 SGDLS and CDR2 YYNGEE. With 3 bases clipped from V and 4 bases from J, the junction kept 5 bases outside the gene matches. This CDR3 reads CASSAQGADNEKLFF. DNA for the CDR3: TGTGCCAGCAGCGCCCAGGGGGCAGATAATGAAAAACTGTTTTTT.

The rearrangement uses TRBV5-1 and TRBJ1-1; 7 positions match TRBD1. V was clipped by 4 bases and J by 7 bases; unmatched bases: 7. The CDR3 length is 13 residues. Germline V gene sequence: CDR1 SGHRS, CDR2 YFSETQ. DNA for the CDR3: TGCGCCAGCAGCCAACCCGGGACAGATGAAGCTTTCTTT. Its protein product is CASSQPGTDEAFF.

This clone came up once. The rearrangement links TRBV5-4 to TRBJ1-2; D not certain. The CDR3 is made up of 14 amino acids. V lost 4 bases, J lost 8 bases, and 18 bases lay in between. Per the germline V gene, CDR1 is SGHNT and CDR2 is YYREEE (reference sequence). Here the CDR3 DNA reads TGTGCCAGCAGCCCTAGCAAGGCCTCTATAGGCTACACCTTC. It yields the protein CASSPSKASIGYTF.

The rearrangement uses TRBV19 and TRBJ2-2; no reliable D call. With 7 bases removed from V and 5 bases from J, the gap between germline ends came to 8 bases. The CDR3 sequence is 12 residues long. The V gene's germline CDR1 is LNHDA and CDR2 SQIVND (reference sequence). CDR3 sequence: CASTTRTGELFF. CDR3 DNA sequence: TGTGCCAGTACTACCCGGACCGGGGAGCTGTTTTTT.

The V and J genes are TRBV9 and TRBJ1-6, with TRBD1 identical over 12 bases. Germline values: CDR1 SGDLS, CDR2 YYNGEE. Losses at the gene ends were 3 bases for V and 5 bases for J; bases not matched to a gene: 3. The CDR3 sequence is 16 residues long. CDR3 sequence (DNA): TGTGCCAGCAGCGGAGGGGACAGGGGGCATAATTCACCCCTCCACTTT. It codes for CASSGGDRGHNSPLHF.

The rearrangement uses TRBV23-1 and TRBJ2-2; TRBD2 might be the D (6 bases). TRBV23-1 is annotated as an ORF whose role is uncertain. The CDR3 sequence is 15 residues long. Here the CDR3 reads CASPSREDHTGELFF. For the CDR3, the DNA is TGCGCGTCTCCGAGCAGGGAGGATCACACCGGGGAGCTGTTTTTT.

This clone was detected once. The chain combines TRBV2 with TRBJ2-1, with D perhaps TRBD2 (5 bases). V was clipped by 7 bases and J by 5 bases, with 6 bases between them. This CDR3 has 11 amino acids. Germline CDR1 reads SNHLY; CDR2 reads FYNNEI. The DNA for the CDR3 is TGTGCCAGCAAGGAGGACAATGAGCAGTTCTTC. This translates into CASKEDNEQFF.